The clone carrying this T cell receptor beta chain was counted only a few times. This sample stems from a study of glioma-infiltrating T cells. Germline V gene sequence: CDR1 LNHDA, CDR2 SQIVND (reference sequence). The CDR3 contains 16 residues. With 1 base clipped from V and 7 bases from J, the junction kept 4 bases outside the gene matches. The iRepertoire nested amplicon-rescue multiplex PCR amplified TCR alpha and beta CDR3s from RNA. TCRdb passed the multiplex PCR reads through MiXCR, listing each CDR3 protein once. The table has more than 350,000 distinct CDR3 sequences, more than 35% seen once.

The sequencing sample was made of glioma tissue, nonneoplastic brain tissue, or PBMCs (not recorded which). The chain is built from TRBV19 and TRBJ2-1; 13 bases map to TRBD2. The TCR originated in a human donor with low-grade glioma or glioblastoma, undergoing nonglioma brain surgery, or in good health (not recorded which). Written as DNA, the CDR3 is TGTGCCAGTAGTATAGCGGTACTAGCGGGAGGGAATGAGCAGTTCTTC. Translating it yields CASSIAVLAGGNEQFF.